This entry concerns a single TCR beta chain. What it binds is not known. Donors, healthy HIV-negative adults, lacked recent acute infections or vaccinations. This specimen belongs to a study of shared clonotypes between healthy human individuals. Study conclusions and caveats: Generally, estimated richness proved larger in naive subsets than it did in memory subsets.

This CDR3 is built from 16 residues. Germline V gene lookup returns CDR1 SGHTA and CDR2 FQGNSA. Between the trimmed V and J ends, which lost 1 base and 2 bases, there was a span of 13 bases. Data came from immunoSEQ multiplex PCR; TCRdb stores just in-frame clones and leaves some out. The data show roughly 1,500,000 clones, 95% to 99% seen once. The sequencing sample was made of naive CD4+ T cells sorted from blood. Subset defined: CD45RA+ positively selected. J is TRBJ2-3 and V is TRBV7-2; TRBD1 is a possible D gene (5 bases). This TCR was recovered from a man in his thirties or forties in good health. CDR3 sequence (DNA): TGTGCCAGCAGCTTAGGCTCAGGGCCTCCCACAGATACGCAGTATTTT. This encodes CASSLGSGPPTDTQYF.